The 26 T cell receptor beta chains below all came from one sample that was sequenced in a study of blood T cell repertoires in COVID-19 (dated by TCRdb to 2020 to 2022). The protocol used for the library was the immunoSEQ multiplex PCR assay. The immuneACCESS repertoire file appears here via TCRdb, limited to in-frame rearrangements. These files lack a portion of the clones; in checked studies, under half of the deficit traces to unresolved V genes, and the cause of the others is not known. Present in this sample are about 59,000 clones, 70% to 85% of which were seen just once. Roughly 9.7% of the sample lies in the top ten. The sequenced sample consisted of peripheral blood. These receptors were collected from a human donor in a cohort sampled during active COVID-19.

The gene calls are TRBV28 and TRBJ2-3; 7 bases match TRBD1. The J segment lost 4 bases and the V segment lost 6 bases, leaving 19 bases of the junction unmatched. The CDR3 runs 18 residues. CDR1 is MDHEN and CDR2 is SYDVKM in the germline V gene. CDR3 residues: CASSPTQTTGFWADTQYF. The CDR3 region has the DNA TGTGCCAGCAGCCCCACCCAGACGACAGGGTTTTGGGCAGATACGCAGTATTTT.

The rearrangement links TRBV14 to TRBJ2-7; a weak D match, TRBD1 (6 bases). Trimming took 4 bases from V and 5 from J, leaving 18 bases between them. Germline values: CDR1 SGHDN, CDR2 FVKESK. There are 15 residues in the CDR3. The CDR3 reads CASSPLVTGQNEQYF. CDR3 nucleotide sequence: TGTGCCAGCAGCCCTTTAGTTACCGGACAGAACGAGCAGTACTTC.

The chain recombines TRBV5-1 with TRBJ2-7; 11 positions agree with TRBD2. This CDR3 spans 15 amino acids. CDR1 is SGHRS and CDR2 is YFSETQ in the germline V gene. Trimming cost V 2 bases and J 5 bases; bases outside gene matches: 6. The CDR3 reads CASSFLSGRAHEQYF. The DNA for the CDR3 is TGCGCCAGCAGCTTCCTTAGCGGGAGGGCCCACGAGCAGTACTTC.

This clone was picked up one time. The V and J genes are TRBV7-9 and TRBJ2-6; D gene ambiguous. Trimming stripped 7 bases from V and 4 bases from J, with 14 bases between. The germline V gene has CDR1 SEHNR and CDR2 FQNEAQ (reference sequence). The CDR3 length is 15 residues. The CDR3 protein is CASTIALTGANVLTF. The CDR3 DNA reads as TGTGCCAGCACCATTGCGTTAACGGGGGCCAACGTCCTGACTTTC.

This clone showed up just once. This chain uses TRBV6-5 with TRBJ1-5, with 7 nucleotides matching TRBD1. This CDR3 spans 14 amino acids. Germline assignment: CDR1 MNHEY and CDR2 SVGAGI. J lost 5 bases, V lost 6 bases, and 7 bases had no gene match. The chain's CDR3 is CASSPTGWDQPQHF. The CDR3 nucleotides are TGTGCCAGCAGCCCGACAGGGTGGGATCAGCCCCAGCATTTT.

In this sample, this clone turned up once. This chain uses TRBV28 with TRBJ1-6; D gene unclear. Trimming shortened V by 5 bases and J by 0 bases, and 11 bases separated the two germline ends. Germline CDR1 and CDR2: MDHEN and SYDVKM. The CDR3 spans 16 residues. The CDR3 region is CASSQRRSSYNSPLHF. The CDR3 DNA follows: TGTGCCAGCAGTCAACGACGGAGCTCCTATAATTCACCCCTCCACTTT.

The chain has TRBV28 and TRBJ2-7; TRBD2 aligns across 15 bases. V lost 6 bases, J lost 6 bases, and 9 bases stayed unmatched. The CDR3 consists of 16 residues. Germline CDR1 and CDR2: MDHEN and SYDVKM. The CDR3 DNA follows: TGTGCCAGCAGCCGGACTAGCGGGAGGGCGACATCCGAGCAGTACTTC. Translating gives CASSRTSGRATSEQYF.

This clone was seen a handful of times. Here the CDR3 DNA reads TGTGCCACCAGTGATTTAGAAGGGACAGGGGGTAACAATGAGCAGTTCTTC. Amino acid sequence: CATSDLEGTGGNNEQFF. V usage is TRBV24-1 and J usage is TRBJ2-1; 11 bases fit TRBD1. The V gene end was trimmed by 1 base and the J gene end by 5 bases; junction bases not matched to a gene: 6. Per the germline V gene, CDR1 is KGHDR and CDR2 is SFDVKD. The CDR3 length is 17 residues.

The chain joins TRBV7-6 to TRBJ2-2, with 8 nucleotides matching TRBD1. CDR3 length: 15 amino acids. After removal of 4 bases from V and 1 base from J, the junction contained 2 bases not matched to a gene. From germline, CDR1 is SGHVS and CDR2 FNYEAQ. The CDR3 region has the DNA TGTGCCAGCAGCTCCGGGACAGGGAACACCGGGGAGCTGTTTTTT. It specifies CASSSGTGNTGELFF.

The CDR3 loop is CASSQDRTSGIGQFF. CDR3 in DNA: TGCGCCAGCAGCCAAGATAGGACTAGCGGGATAGGGCAGTTCTTC. The chain combines TRBV4-1 with TRBJ2-1; 12 nucleotides align to TRBD2. The germline gives CDR1 MGHRA, CDR2 YSYEKL. With V trimmed by 0 bases and J by 12 bases, 6 bases remained unmatched. This CDR3 has 15 amino acids.

DNA for the CDR3: TGTGCCAGCAGGGGACAGGGGAAGAATGAGCAGTTCTTC. It encodes CASRGQGKNEQFF. The chain has TRBV27 and TRBJ2-1, with TRBD1 matching 10 bases. Trimming cost V 6 bases and J 7 bases; bases outside gene matches: 3. The CDR3 has 13 residues. Germline CDR1 MNHEY, CDR2 SMNVEV (reference sequence).

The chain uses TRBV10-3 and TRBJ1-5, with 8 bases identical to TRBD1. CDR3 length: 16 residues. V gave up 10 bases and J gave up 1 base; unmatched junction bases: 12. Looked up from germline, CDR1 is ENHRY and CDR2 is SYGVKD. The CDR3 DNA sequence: TGTGCCACTCGCTCCGAGACAGGGGCCAGCAATCAGCCCCAGCATTTT. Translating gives CATRSETGASNQPQHF.

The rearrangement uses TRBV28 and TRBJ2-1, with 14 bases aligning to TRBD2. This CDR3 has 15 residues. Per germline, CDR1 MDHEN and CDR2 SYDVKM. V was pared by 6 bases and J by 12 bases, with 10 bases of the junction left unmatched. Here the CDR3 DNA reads TGTGCCAGCAGCTCGGACAGGGGGACTAGCGGGAGGCAGTTCTTC. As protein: CASSSDRGTSGRQFF.

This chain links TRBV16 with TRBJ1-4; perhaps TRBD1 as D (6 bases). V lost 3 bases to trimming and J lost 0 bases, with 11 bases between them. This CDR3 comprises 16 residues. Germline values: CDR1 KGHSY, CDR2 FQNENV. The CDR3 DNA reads TGTGCCAGCAGCCAGGGGGCGGACGCAACTAATGAAAAACTGTTTTTT. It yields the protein CASSQGADATNEKLFF.

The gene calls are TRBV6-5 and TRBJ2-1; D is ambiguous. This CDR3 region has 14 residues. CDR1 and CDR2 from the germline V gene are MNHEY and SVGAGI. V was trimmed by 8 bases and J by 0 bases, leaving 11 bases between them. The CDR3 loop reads CASRLPSSYNEQFF. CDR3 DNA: TGTGCCAGCCGCCTACCGAGCTCCTACAATGAGCAGTTCTTC.

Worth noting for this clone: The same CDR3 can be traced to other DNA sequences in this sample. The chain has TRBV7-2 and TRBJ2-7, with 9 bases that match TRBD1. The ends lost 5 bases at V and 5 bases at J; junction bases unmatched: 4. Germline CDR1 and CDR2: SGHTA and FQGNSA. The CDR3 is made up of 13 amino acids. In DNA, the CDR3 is TGTGCCAGCAGCCGGGACAGGGTGAACGAGCAGTACTTC. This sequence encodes CASSRDRVNEQYF. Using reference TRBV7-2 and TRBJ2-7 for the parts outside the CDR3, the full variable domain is GAGVSQSPSNKVTEKGKDVELRCDPISGHTALYWYRQSLGQGLEFLIYFQGNSAPDKSGLPSDRFSAERTGGSVSTLTIQRTQQEDSAVYLCASSRDRVNEQYFGPGTRLTVT.

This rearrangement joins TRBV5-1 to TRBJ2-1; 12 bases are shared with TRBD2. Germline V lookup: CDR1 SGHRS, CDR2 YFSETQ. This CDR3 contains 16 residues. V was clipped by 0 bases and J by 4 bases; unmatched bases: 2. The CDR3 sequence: CASSLETSGGYNEQFF. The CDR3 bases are TGCGCCAGCAGCTTGGAGACTAGCGGGGGTTACAATGAGCAGTTCTTC.

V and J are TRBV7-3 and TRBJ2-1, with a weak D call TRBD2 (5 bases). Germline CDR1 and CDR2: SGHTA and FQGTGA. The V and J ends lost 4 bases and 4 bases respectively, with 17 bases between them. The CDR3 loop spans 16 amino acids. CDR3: CASSSPSSSRYNEQFF. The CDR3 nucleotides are TGTGCCAGCAGCTCCCCGTCTAGCTCCCGGTACAATGAGCAGTTCTTC.

The CDR3 loop is CASRATGAEAFF. CDR3 DNA sequence: TGTGCCAGCAGAGCGACGGGGGCTGAAGCTTTCTTT. V gene TRBV3-1 (or the pseudogene TRBV3-2) combines with J gene TRBJ1-1; D is perhaps TRBD1 (5 bases). The CDR3 is 12 residues long. V gave up 6 bases and J gave up 6 bases, with 11 bases separating them. Germline assignment: CDR1 LGHDT and CDR2 YNNKEL (reference sequence).

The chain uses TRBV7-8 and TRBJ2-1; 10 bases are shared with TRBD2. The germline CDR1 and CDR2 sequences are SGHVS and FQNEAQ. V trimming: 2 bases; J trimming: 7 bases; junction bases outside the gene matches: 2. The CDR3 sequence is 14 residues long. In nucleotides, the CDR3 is TGTGCCAGCAGCTTATCTAGCGGGAGTAATGAGCAGTTCTTC. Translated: CASSLSSGSNEQFF. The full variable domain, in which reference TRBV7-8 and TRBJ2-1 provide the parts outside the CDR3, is GAGVSQSPRYKVAKRGQDVALRCDPISGHVSLFWYQQALGQGPEFLTYFQNEAQLDKSGLPSDRFFAERPEGSVSTLKIQRTQQEDSAVYLCASSLSSGSNEQFFGPGTRLTVL.

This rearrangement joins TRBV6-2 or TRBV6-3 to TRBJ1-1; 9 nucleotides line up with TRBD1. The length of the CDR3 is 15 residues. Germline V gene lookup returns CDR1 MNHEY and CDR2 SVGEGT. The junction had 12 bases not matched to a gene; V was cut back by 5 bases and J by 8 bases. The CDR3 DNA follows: TGTGCCAGCAGTCACTTGGGCCCGGACAGGGGAGAAGCTTTCTTT. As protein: CASSHLGPDRGEAFF.

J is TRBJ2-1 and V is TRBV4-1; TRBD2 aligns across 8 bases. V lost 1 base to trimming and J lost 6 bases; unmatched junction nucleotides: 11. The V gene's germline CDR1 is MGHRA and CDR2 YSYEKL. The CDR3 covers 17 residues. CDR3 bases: TGCGCCAGCAGCCAAGGGCCGGGACTAGGACGGTCCAATGAGCAGTTCTTC. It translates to CASSQGPGLGRSNEQFF.

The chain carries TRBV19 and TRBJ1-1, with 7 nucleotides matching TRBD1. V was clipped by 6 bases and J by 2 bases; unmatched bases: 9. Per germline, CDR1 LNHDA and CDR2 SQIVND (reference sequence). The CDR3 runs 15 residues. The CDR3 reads CASRTGKISNTEAFF. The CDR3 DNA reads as TGTGCCAGTAGGACAGGGAAGATATCTAACACTGAAGCTTTCTTT.

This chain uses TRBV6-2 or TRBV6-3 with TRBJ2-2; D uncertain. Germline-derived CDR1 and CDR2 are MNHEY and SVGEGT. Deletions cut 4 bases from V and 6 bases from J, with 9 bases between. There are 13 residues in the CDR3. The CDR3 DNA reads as TGTGCCAGCAGTTGGCTGAGGCCCGGGGAGCTGTTTTTT. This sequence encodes CASSWLRPGELFF.

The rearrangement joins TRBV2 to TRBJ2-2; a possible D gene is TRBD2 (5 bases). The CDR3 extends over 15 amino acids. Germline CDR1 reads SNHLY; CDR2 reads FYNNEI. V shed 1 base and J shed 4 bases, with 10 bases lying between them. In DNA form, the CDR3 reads TGTGCCAGCAGTGAAGTGGACTGGAGCACCGGGGAGCTGTTTTTT. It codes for CASSEVDWSTGELFF. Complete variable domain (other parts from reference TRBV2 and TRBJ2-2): EPEVTQTPSHQVTQMGQEVILRCVPISNHLYFYWYRQILGQKVEFLVSFYNNEISEKSEIFDDQFSVERPDGSNFTLKIRSTKLEDSAMYFCASSEVDWSTGELFFGEGSRLTVL.

The CDR3: CASRLGNGYTEAFF. CDR3 nucleotides: TGTGCCAGCAGACTCGGTAACGGGTACACTGAAGCTTTCTTT. The chain has TRBV27 and TRBJ1-1, with D uncertain. Germline V CDR1 and CDR2: MNHEY, SMNVEV (reference sequence). Trimming stripped 6 bases from V and 3 bases from J, with 14 bases between. CDR3 length equals 14 residues.